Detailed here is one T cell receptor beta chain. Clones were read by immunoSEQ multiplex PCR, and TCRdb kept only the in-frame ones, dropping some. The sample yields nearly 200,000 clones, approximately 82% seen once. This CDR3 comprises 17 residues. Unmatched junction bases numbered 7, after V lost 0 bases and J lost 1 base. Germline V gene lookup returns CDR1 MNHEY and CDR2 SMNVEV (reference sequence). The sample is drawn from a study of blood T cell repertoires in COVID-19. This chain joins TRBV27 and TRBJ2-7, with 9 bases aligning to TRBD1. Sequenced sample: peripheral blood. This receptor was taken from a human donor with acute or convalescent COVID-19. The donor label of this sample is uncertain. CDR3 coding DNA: TGTGCCAGCAGTTTATCGTGGGACAGGGATCTTTCCTACGAGCAGTACTTC. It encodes CASSLSWDRDLSYEQYF.